This is a list of T cell receptor beta chains from one sample in a study of Ad26.COV2.S vaccination and SARS-CoV-2 variants. Sequencing used immunoSEQ multiplex PCR; TCRdb keeps in-frame clones, though not all of them. The data show hundreds of thousands of clones, with over 75% seen just once and about 3.1% held by the top ten. Material: peripheral blood, obtained in a trial of Ad26.COV2.S vaccine versus placebo. These receptor sequences come from a person aged 18 to 59 who received the Ad26.COV2.S COVID-19 vaccine or a placebo. Both conserved end residues are part of each CDR3. A D gene is named only where the DNA matches it firmly. Clone size is stated in some rows and not others, as once, few, many or a class when expanded.

>-|-|TRBV5-6|TRBJ1-5
CASSPRAGLGNQPQHF
TGTGCCAGCAGCCCCCGGGCAGGCTTAGGGAATCAGCCCCAGCATTTT
>-|TRBD1|TRBV25-1|TRBJ1-1
CASSDPRTGETEAFF
TGTGCCAGCAGTGACCCTAGGACAGGGGAGACTGAAGCTTTCTTT
>-|-|TRBV12-2|TRBJ2-5
CASRLGGYRGDGTQYF
TGTGCAAGTCGCTTAGGCGGGTACAGGGGGGATGGGACCCAGTACTTC
>-|-|TRBV6-5|TRBJ1-1
CASSYSIGPRGTEAFF
TGTGCCAGCAGTTACTCGATAGGGCCGCGAGGCACTGAAGCTTTCTTT
>-|-|TRBV5-1|TRBJ2-3
CASSPWTVTDTQYF
TGCGCCAGCAGCCCCTGGACAGTCACAGATACGCAGTATTTT
>once|-|TRBV5-1|TRBJ2-1
CASSLRGVNEQFF
TGCGCCAGCAGCTTACGAGGGGTAAATGAGCAGTTCTTC
>-|-|TRBV10-1|TRBJ1-1
CASSEDGDEAFF
TGCGCCAGCAGTGAGGATGGGGACGAAGCTTTCTTT
>few|-|TRBV5-5|TRBJ1-5
CASRPTGQGNQPQHF
TGTGCCAGCAGGCCTACGGGGCAGGGCAATCAGCCCCAGCATTTT
>-|-|TRBV7-8|TRBJ2-2
CASKLGMADTGELFF
TGTGCCAGCAAGTTGGGGATGGCCGACACCGGGGAGCTGTTTTTT
>-|-|TRBV7-9|TRBJ2-7
CASSLIRTTASSYEQYF
TGTGCCAGCAGCTTAATTAGGACGACGGCTAGCTCCTACGAGCAGTACTTC
>-|-|TRBV5-1|TRBJ1-5
CASSGGGNQPQHF
TGCGCCAGCAGCGGCGGGGGCAATCAGCCCCAGCATTTT
>-|-|TRBV7-9|TRBJ2-7
CASVGTVISNEQYF
TGTGCCAGCGTCGGCACTGTTATCAGCAACGAGCAGTACTTC
>-|-|TRBV5-6|TRBJ1-1
CASSLIWTANTEAFF
TGTGCCAGCAGCTTGATCTGGACAGCGAACACTGAAGCTTTCTTT
>-|-|TRBV27|TRBJ2-2
CASSGGGLRTGELFF
TGTGCCAGCAGTGGGGGGGGGCTAAGGACCGGGGAGCTGTTTTTT
>-|-|TRBV7-2|TRBJ1-3
CASSLYGLLSSGNTIYF
TGTGCCAGCAGCTTATACGGGCTCCTTAGCTCTGGAAACACCATATATTTT
>-|-|TRBV27|TRBJ2-1
CASSPGVGASGDYNEQFF
TGTGCCAGCAGTCCGGGGGTGGGGGCTAGCGGAGACTACAATGAGCAGTTCTTC
>-|-|TRBV28|TRBJ2-1
CASRGSPGSPYNEQFF
TGTGCCAGCAGGGGGAGTCCAGGGTCCCCCTACAATGAGCAGTTCTTC
>-|TRBD1|TRBV5-8|TRBJ1-2
CASSYPGTGYGYTF
TGTGCCAGCAGCTACCCCGGGACAGGCTATGGCTACACCTTC
>-|TRBD1|TRBV4-3|TRBJ2-5
CASSQGTGGPETQYF
TGCGCCAGCAGCCAAGGAACAGGGGGGCCAGAGACCCAGTACTTC
>-|-|TRBV6-5|TRBJ2-7
CASSRTSGEQYF
TGTGCCAGCAGTCGGACTTCCGGGGAGCAGTACTTC
>-|TRBD1|TRBV2|TRBJ1-2
CASSEFWQGVAYTF
TGTGCCAGCAGTGAGTTTTGGCAGGGGGTGGCCTACACCTTC
>-|-|TRBV12-3/TRBV12-4|TRBJ2-1
CASSKGYNEQFF
TGTGCCAGCAGTAAAGGATACAATGAGCAGTTCTTC